The rows below give T cell receptor beta chains drawn from one sample of a study of CD8 T cells in Susac syndrome. TCRdb fed the immunoSEQ multiplex PCR reads into MiXCR, producing one record per CDR3 protein. The sample records a few hundred thousand distinct CDR3 sequences, approximately 95% being singletons. Sample: CD4+ T cells from PBMCs. The receptors come from a human donor with multiple sclerosis. The CDR3 runs from the conserved cysteine through the conserved F or W.

cdr3_aa	v_call
CASRTGGSYNSPLHF	TRBV27
CSVEARQYNTEAFF	TRBV29-1
CASSLSGTGGFYEQYF	TRBV27
CSANVGTLSYEQYF	TRBV29-1
CASSQSWDSQDEQYF	TRBV23-1
CASSVGASGRVEQFF	TRBV9
CASSFKPGQLTDTQYF	TRBV6-1
CASSYGRGYGANVLTF	TRBV4-1
CASSLVGTSTDTQYF	TRBV5-1
CASSPEALGEQYF	TRBV18
CASSSRTVGGVEQYF	TRBV27
CAWTPPGGTEAFF	TRBV30
CASSLGRSGGAHEQYF	TRBV7-2
CAWTAWGMNTEAFF	TRBV30
CASSLDPGTETQYF	TRBV7-2
CATSSPSGRAYEQYF	TRBV15
CASSFNPKAYEQYF	TRBV27
CASSLWGGGRADTQYF	TRBV7-9
CSAGPGRSQETQYF	TRBV20-1